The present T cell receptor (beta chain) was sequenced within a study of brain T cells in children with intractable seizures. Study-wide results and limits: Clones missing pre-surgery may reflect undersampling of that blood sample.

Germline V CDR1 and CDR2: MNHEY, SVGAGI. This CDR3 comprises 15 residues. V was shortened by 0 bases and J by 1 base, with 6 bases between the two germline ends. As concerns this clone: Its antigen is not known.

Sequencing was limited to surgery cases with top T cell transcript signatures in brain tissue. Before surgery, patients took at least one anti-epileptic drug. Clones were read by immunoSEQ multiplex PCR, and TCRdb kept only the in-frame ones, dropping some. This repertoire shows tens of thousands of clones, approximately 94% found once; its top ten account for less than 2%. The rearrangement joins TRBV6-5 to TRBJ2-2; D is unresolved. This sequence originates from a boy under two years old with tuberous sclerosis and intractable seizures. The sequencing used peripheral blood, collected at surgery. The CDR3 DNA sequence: TGTGCCAGCAGTTACTCCCCGGAGAACACCGGGGAGCTGTTTTTT. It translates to CASSYSPENTGELFF.